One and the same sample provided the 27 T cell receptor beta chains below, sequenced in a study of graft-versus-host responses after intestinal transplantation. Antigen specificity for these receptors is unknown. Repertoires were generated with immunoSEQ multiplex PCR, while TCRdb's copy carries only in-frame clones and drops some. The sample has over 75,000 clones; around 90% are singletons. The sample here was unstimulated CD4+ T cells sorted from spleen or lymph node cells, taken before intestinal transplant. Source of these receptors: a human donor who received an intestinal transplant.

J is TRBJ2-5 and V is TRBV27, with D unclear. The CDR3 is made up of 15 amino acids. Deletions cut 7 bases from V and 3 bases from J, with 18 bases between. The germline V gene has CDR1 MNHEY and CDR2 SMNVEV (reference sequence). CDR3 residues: CASTSRGGAKETQYF. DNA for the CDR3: TGTGCCAGCACGTCTCGCGGCGGTGCTAAAGAGACCCAGTACTTC.

CDR3 DNA sequence: TGTGCCAGCAGCTGGAGCTTGGTCTCAGGGGCTGAAGCTTTCTTT. Residues: CASSWSLVSGAEAFF. The chain joins TRBV5-4 to TRBJ1-1; a weak D match, TRBD1 (6 bases). The CDR3 sequence is 15 residues long. Trimming removed 3 bases from V and 6 bases from J, with 18 bases in between. Germline CDR1 and CDR2: SGHNT and YYREEE (reference sequence).

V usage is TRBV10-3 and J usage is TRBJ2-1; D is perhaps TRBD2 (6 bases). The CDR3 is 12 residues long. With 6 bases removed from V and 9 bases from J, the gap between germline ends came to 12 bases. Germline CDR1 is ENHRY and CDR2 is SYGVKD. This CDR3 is CAISGGGGEQFF. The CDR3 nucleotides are TGTGCCATCAGCGGGGGTGGGGGTGAGCAGTTCTTC.

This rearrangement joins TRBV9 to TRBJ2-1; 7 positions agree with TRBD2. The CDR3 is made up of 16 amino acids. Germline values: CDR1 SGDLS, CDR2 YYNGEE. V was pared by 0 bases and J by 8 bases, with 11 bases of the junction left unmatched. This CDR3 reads CASSVERTSWVDEQFF. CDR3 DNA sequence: TGTGCCAGCAGCGTAGAGAGGACTAGTTGGGTGGATGAGCAGTTCTTC.

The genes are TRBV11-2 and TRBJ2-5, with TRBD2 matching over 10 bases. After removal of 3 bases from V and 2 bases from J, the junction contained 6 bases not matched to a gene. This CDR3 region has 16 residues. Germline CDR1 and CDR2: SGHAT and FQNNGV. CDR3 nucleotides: TGTGCCAGCAGCTTCTTACTAGCGGGGACTCAAGAGACCCAGTACTTC. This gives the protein CASSFLLAGTQETQYF.

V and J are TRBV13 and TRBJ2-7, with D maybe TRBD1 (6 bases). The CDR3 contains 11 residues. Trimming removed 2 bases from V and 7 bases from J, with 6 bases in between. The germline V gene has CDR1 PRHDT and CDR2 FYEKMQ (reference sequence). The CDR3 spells CASSLRGEQYF. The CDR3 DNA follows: TGTGCCAGCAGCTTAAGGGGGGAGCAGTACTTC.

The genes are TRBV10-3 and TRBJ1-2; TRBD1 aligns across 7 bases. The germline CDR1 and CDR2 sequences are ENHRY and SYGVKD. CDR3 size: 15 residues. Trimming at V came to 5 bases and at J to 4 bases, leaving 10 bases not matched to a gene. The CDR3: CAISSTGQASYGYTF. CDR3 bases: TGTGCCATCAGTTCTACAGGACAGGCCTCCTATGGCTACACCTTC.

CDR3 in amino acids: CASSLGPLAPEKLFF. In DNA, the CDR3 is TGTGCCAGCAGCTTGGGGCCGCTGGCCCCCGAAAAACTGTTTTTT. The chain uses TRBV5-6 and TRBJ1-4; D is ambiguous. The germline V and J ends were trimmed by 0 bases and 8 bases, with 14 bases remaining between them. The CDR3 is 15 residues long. Germline V gene data show CDR1 as SGHDT and CDR2 as YYEEEE. The full variable domain, with the rest looked up from reference TRBV5-6 and TRBJ1-4, is DAGVTQSPTHLIKTRGQQVTLRCSPKSGHDTVSWYQQALGQGPQFIFQYYEEEERQRGNFPDRFSGHQFPNYSSELNVNALLLGDSALYLCASSLGPLAPEKLFFGSGTQLSVL.

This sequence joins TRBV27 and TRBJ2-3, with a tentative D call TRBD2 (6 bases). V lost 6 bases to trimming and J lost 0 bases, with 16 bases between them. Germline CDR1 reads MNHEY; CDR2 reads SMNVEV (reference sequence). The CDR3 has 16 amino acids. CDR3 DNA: TGTGCCAGCAGGGAGCTAGCGTTTTCTAGCACAGATACGCAGTATTTT. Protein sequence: CASRELAFSSTDTQYF.

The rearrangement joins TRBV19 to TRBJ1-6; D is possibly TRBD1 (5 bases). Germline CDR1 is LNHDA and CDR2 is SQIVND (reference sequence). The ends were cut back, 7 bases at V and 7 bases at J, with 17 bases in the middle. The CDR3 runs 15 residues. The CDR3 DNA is TGTGCCAGTACCCCAGGTGGTACAGGAAATTCACCCCTCCACTTT. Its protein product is CASTPGGTGNSPLHF. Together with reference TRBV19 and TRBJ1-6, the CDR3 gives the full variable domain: DGGITQSPKYLFRKEGQNVTLSCEQNLNHDAMYWYRQDPGQGLRLIYYSQIVNDFQKGDIAEGYSVSREKKESFPLTVTSAQKNPTAFYLCASTPGGTGNSPLHFGNGTRLTVT.

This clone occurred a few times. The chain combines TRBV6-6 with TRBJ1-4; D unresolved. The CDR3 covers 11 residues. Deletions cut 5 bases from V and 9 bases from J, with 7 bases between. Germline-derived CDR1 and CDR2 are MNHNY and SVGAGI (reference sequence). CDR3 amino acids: CASSTLKKLFF. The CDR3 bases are TGTGCCAGCAGTACCCTAAAAAAACTGTTTTTT.

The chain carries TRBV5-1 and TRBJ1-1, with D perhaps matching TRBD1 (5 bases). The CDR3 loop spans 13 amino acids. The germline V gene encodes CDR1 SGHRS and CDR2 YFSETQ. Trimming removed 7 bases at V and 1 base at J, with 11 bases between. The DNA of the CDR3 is TGCGCCAGCGGACCCCAGGGGAACACTGAAGCTTTCTTT. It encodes CASGPQGNTEAFF.

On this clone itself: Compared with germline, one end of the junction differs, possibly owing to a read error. CDR3 protein: CASSLIQGGAFF. For the CDR3, the DNA is TGTGCTAGCAGCTTAATCCAGGGAGGGGCTTTCTTT. The rearrangement links TRBV7-7 to TRBJ1-1; D perhaps matches TRBD1 (5 bases). The CDR3 runs to 12 residues. Per germline, CDR1 SSHAT and CDR2 FNYEAQ (reference sequence).

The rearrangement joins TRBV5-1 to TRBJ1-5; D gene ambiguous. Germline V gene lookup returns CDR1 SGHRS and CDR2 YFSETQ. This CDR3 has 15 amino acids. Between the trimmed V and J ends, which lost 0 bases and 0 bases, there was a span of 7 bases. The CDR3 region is CASSLVGSSNQPQHF. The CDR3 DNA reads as TGCGCCAGCAGCTTGGTAGGGAGTAGCAATCAGCCCCAGCATTTT.

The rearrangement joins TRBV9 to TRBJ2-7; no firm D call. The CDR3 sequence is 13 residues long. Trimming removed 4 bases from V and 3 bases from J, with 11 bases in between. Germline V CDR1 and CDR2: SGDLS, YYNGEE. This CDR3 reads CASSLNPSYEQYF. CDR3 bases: TGTGCCAGCAGCCTTAATCCGAGCTACGAGCAGTACTTC. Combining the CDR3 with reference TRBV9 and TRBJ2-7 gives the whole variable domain DSGVTQTPKHLITATGQRVTLRCSPRSGDLSVYWYQQSLDQGLQFLIQYYNGEERAKGNILERFSAQQFPDLHSELNLSSLELGDSALYFCASSLNPSYEQYFGPGTRLTVT.

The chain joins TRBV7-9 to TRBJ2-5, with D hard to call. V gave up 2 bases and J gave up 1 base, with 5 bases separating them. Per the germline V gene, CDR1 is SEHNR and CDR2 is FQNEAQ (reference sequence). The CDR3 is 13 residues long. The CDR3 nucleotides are TGTGCCAGCAGCTTATATCCCCAAGAGACCCAGTACTTC. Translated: CASSLYPQETQYF. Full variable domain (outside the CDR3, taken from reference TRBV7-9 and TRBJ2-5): DTGVSQNPRHKITKRGQNVTFRCDPISEHNRLYWYRQTLGQGPEFLTYFQNEAQLEKSRLLSDRFSAERPKGSFSTLEIQRTEQGDSAMYLCASSLYPQETQYFGPGTRLLVL.

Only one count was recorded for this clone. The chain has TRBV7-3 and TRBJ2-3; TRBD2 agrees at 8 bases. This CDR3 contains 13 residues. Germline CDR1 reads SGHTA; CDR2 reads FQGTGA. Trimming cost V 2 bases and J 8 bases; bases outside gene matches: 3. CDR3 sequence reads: CASSLGTSGTQYF. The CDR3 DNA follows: TGTGCCAGCAGCTTAGGTACTAGCGGTACGCAGTATTTT.

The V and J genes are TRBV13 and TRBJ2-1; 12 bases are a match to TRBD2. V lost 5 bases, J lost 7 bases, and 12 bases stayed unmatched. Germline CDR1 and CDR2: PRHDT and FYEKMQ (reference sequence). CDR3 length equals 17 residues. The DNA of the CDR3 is TGTGCCAGCAGCCCCAGCTGGACTAGCGGGGTAGATAATGAGCAGTTCTTC. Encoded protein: CASSPSWTSGVDNEQFF.

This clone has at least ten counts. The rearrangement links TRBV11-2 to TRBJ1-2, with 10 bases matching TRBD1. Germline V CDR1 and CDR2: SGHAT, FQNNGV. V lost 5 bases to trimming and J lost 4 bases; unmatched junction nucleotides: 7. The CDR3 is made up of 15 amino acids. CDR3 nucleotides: TGTGCCAGCAGCCCCGGGACAGGGGCGGCCTATGGCTACACCTTC. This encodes CASSPGTGAAYGYTF.

CDR3 bases: TGTGCCAGCGCTTTTAGCGGGGGGGCTGGGGAGACCCAGTACTTC. This gives the protein CASAFSGGAGETQYF. This chain connects TRBV6-1 to TRBJ2-5, with TRBD2 matching over 11 bases. J was trimmed by 5 bases and V by 8 bases; bases with no gene match: 10. CDR3 length: 15 amino acids. The V gene's germline CDR1 is MNHNS and CDR2 SASEGT.

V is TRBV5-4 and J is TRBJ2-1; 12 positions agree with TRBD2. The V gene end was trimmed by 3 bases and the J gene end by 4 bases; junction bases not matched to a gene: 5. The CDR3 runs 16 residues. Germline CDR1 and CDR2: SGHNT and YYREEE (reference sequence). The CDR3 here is CASSSASGRGYNEQFF. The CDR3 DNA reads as TGTGCCAGCAGCTCTGCTAGCGGGAGGGGTTACAATGAGCAGTTCTTC.

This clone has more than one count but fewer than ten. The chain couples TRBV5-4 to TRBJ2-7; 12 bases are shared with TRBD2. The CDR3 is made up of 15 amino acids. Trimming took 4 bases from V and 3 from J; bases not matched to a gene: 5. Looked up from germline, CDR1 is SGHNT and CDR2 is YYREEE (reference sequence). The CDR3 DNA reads TGTGCCAGCAGCCTGGCGACTAGCGGGGGCTACGAGCAGTACTTC. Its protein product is CASSLATSGGYEQYF.

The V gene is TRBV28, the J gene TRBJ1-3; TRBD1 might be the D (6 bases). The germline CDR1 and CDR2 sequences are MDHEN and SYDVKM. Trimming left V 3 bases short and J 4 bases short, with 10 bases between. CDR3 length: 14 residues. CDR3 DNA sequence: TGTGCCAGCAGTTTCCCAGGGGAAGGAAACACCATATATTTT. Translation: CASSFPGEGNTIYF.

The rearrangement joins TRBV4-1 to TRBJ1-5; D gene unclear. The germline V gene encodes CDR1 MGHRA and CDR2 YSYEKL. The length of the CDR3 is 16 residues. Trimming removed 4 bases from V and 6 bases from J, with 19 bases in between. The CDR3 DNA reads TGCGCCAGCAGCCCGACTTCGAGCATTTTGGGTCAGCCCCAGCATTTT. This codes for CASSPTSSILGQPQHF.

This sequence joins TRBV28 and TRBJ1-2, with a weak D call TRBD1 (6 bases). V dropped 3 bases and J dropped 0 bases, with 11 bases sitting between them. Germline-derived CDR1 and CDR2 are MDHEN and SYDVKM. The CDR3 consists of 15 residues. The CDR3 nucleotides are TGTGCCAGCAGTTTGGTCGACAGGACTAACTATGGCTACACCTTC. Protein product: CASSLVDRTNYGYTF.

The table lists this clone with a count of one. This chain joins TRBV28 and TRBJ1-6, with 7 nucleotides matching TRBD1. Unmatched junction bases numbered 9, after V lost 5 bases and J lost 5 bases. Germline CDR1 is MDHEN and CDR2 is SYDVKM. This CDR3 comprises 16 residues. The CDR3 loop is CASSARQGDNNSPLHF. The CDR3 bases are TGTGCCAGCAGTGCCCGACAGGGCGACAATAATTCACCCCTCCACTTT.

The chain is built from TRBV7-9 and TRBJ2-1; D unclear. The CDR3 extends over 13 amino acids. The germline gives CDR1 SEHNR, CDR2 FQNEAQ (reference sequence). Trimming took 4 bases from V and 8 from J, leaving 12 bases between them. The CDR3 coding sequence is TGTGCCAGCAGCTCCGTGATGGGCGATGAGCAGTTCTTC. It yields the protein CASSSVMGDEQFF.